This T cell receptor (beta chain) comes out of a study of T cell responses to AZD1222 COVID-19 vaccine. Overall study findings and caveats: The sample set comprised mostly white British donors with more females, and clonal diversity was possibly underestimated.

Repertoires were generated with immunoSEQ multiplex PCR, while TCRdb's copy carries only in-frame clones and drops some. The data contain 150,000 to 200,000 clones, 85% to 95% of them singletons. The CDR3 runs 16 residues. The germline CDR1 and CDR2 sequences are LNHNV and YYDKDF (reference sequence). V lost 1 base and J lost 5, with 14 bases in between. A remark on this clone: Its cognate antigen is unknown.

This chain connects TRBV15 to TRBJ1-4; no reliable D call. The sequences come from peripheral blood, collected on day 0 of AZD1222 vaccination. The receptor was isolated from an adult in good health. The CDR3 region has the DNA TGTGCCACCAGCAGAGGTGGAGGGTTTAAAAATGAAAAACTGTTTTTT. It specifies CATSRGGGFKNEKLFF.